These 18 T cell receptor beta chains share one sample of origin, sequenced in a study of siplizumab effects on memory and regulatory T cells. TCRdb keeps only in-frame clones here, not all; method: immunoSEQ multiplex PCR. Found here are around 95,000 clones, approximately 94% of them singletons; the top ten hold roughly 1.4%. The sequencing input was non-Treg CD4+ T cells sorted from blood. Source of these receptors: a human donor in good health.

The V gene is TRBV6-1, the J gene TRBJ2-7, with 10 bases matching TRBD2. The length of the CDR3 is 15 residues. With V trimmed by 4 bases and J by 4 bases, 7 bases remained unmatched. CDR1 MNHNS and CDR2 SASEGT come from the germline V gene. The CDR3 DNA reads as TGTGCCAGCAGTGTCGGACTAGCGGCTATTTACGAGCAGTACTTC. Protein: CASSVGLAAIYEQYF.

The V call is TRBV9, the J call TRBJ2-2; 12 bases agree with TRBD1. CDR3 length equals 17 residues. V trimming: 0 bases; J trimming: 6 bases; junction bases outside the gene matches: 6. CDR1 is SGDLS, CDR2 YYNGEE, per germline. The CDR3 reads CASSVESGTGGSGELFF. CDR3 DNA sequence: TGTGCCAGCAGCGTAGAGTCCGGGACAGGGGGCTCCGGGGAGCTGTTTTTT.

The CDR3 coding sequence is TGTGCCAGCATTAGACAGATTCCTAGCACAGATACGCAGTATTTT. Translated: CASIRQIPSTDTQYF. The chain carries TRBV6-1 and TRBJ2-3; possible D gene TRBD1, 5 bases. This CDR3 has 15 amino acids. The ends were cut back, 7 bases at V and 0 bases at J, with 14 bases in the middle. Per germline, CDR1 MNHNS and CDR2 SASEGT.

The chain joins TRBV28 to TRBJ2-5; TRBD1 matches 9 bases. The CDR3 length is 16 residues. Germline trimming cut 1 base from V and 3 bases from J; bases unmatched to any gene: 6. The germline CDR1 and CDR2 sequences are MDHEN and SYDVKM. The CDR3 region has the DNA TGTGCCAGCAGTTTATTTGCCGACAGGGGGGAAGAGACCCAGTACTTC. Protein: CASSLFADRGEETQYF.

This chain uses TRBV5-1 with TRBJ1-5, with D uncertain. This CDR3 region has 15 residues. Germline loops: CDR1 SGHRS, CDR2 YFSETQ. V lost 0 bases and J 1 base, leaving 8 bases between the germline ends. The CDR3 reads CASSLGGISNQPQHF. CDR3 DNA sequence: TGCGCCAGCAGCTTGGGGGGTATAAGCAATCAGCCCCAGCATTTT.

With regard to this clone: The germline gene is not matched at one end of the junction; a read error may be the cause. The chain couples TRBV5-1 to TRBJ2-3, with 9 bases identical to TRBD2. CDR3 length: 13 residues. Germline CDR1 and CDR2: SGHRS and YFSETQ. The CDR3 sequence: CASSSLLAGESQF. The CDR3 bases are TGCGCCAGCAGCTCCCTTTTAGCGGGGGAGTCCCAATTT. Supplemented by reference TRBV5-1 and TRBJ2-3, the full variable domain reads KAGVTQTPRYLIKTRGQQVTLSCSPISGHRSVSWYQQTPGQGLQFLFEYFSETQRNKGNFPGRFSGRQFSNSRSEMNVSTLELGDSALYLCASSSLLAGESQFGPGTRLTVL.

The V gene is TRBV4-1, the J gene TRBJ2-3; 7 nucleotides match TRBD1. CDR1 and CDR2 (germline): MGHRA, YSYEKL. This CDR3 contains 17 residues. The trim removed 4 bases at V and 5 bases at J, leaving 15 bases unmatched. This CDR3 reads CASSRAHRGSPGDTQYF. The CDR3 coding sequence is TGCGCCAGCAGCCGGGCGCACAGGGGCTCCCCCGGAGATACGCAGTATTTT.

The V and J genes are TRBV10-1 and TRBJ2-2; 7 positions agree with TRBD2. V dropped 0 bases and J dropped 3; count of bases not matched to a gene: 19. This CDR3 has 21 amino acids. Per the germline V gene, CDR1 is WNHNN and CDR2 is SYGVQD (reference sequence). This chain's CDR3 is CASSESRSNVLLAGDTGELFF. As DNA, the CDR3 is TGCGCCAGCAGTGAGTCGAGATCGAACGTACTTCTGGCGGGAGACACCGGGGAGCTGTTTTTT.

This clone was recorded once. The chain is built from TRBV10-1 and TRBJ2-2; the match to TRBD2 covers 14 bases. The junction had 9 bases not matched to a gene; V was cut back by 5 bases and J by 4 bases. This CDR3 region has 18 residues. Germline loops: CDR1 WNHNN, CDR2 SYGVQD (reference sequence). Here the CDR3 reads CASSWGTSGRDGTGELFF. CDR3 sequence (DNA): TGCGCCAGCAGTTGGGGGACTAGCGGGAGAGACGGCACCGGGGAGCTGTTTTTT.

This chain uses TRBV7-9 with TRBJ1-4; 7 bases map to TRBD1. V lost 5 bases and J lost 8; bases outside the gene matches: 5. The V gene's germline CDR1 is SEHNR and CDR2 FQNEAQ (reference sequence). The CDR3 spans 13 residues. CDR3 sequence: CASSKQQGEKLFF. The CDR3 DNA follows: TGTGCCAGCAGCAAACAACAGGGGGAAAAACTGTTTTTT.

The chain combines TRBV9 with TRBJ2-2; D not resolved. The CDR3 runs 15 residues. The germline V gene has CDR1 SGDLS and CDR2 YYNGEE. Trimming took off 0 bases at V and 1 base at J, with 7 bases between the two ends. The CDR3 DNA sequence: TGTGCCAGCAGCGTAGAACCCAAGAACACCGGGGAGCTGTTTTTT. Its translation is CASSVEPKNTGELFF.

This chain connects TRBV27 to TRBJ1-1; possible D gene TRBD1, 5 bases. This CDR3 has 15 amino acids. Germline-derived CDR1 and CDR2 are MNHEY and SMNVEV (reference sequence). Deletions cut 5 bases from V and 0 bases from J, with 13 bases between. CDR3 coding DNA: TGTGCCAGCAGTGCCCCGGGACGGCTGAACACTGAAGCTTTCTTT. It translates to CASSAPGRLNTEAFF.

The rearrangement joins TRBV19 to TRBJ2-3; 10 bases are a match to TRBD1. V shed 0 bases, J shed 5 bases, and the junction held 8 bases outside the gene matches. This CDR3 comprises 17 residues. Germline loops: CDR1 LNHDA, CDR2 SQIVND (reference sequence). CDR3 bases: TGTGCCAGTAGTATAGAGACCCCGGGACAGGGGAGAGATACGCAGTATTTT. It is translated as CASSIETPGQGRDTQYF.

A single count supports this clone. The chain combines TRBV6-5 with TRBJ2-7; the match to TRBD2 covers 8 bases. J lost 3 bases, V lost 0 bases, and 1 base had no gene match. CDR1 is MNHEY, CDR2 SVGAGI, per germline. The CDR3 is made up of 14 amino acids. The CDR3 DNA is TGTGCCAGCAGTTACTCGCGGGGGGACTACGAGCAGTACTTC. The encoded protein is CASSYSRGDYEQYF.

The genes are TRBV28 and TRBJ2-3; D might be TRBD1 or TRBD2, each matching 5 bases. From germline, CDR1 is MDHEN and CDR2 SYDVKM. Deletions cut 6 bases from V and 4 bases from J, with 17 bases between. The CDR3 extends over 15 amino acids. CDR3 nucleotides: TGTGCCAGCAGCACCACCGTGGGGGTGGCAGATACGCAGTATTTT. Translation gives CASSTTVGVADTQYF. Looking up the rest from reference TRBV28 and TRBJ2-3 gives the full variable domain: DVKVTQSSRYLVKRTGEKVFLECVQDMDHENMFWYRQDPGLGLRLIYFSYDVKMKEKGDIPEGYSVSREKKERFSLILESASTNQTSMYLCASSTTVGVADTQYFGPGTRLTVL.

CDR3 amino acids: CASSFNPMGRGNQETQYF. The CDR3 DNA follows: TGTGCCAGCAGCTTTAATCCTATGGGTAGGGGCAACCAAGAGACCCAGTACTTC. The V call is TRBV7-9, the J call TRBJ2-5; perhaps TRBD1 as D (5 bases). CDR1 is SEHNR, CDR2 FQNEAQ, per germline (reference sequence). CDR3 length: 18 residues. V lost 3 bases to trimming and J lost 0 bases, with 20 bases between them.

The rearrangement joins TRBV6-6 to TRBJ1-5, with no clear D. This CDR3 contains 12 residues. The V and J ends lost 10 bases and 0 bases respectively, with 7 bases between them. From germline, CDR1 is MNHNY and CDR2 SVGAGI (reference sequence). This CDR3 is CAISYSNQPQHF. Written as DNA, the CDR3 is TGTGCCATCTCGTATAGCAATCAGCCCCAGCATTTT.

The J gene is TRBJ2-1, the V gene TRBV7-3; D possibly matches TRBD1 or TRBD2 (5 bases each). V was clipped by 3 bases and J by 9 bases, with 12 bases between them. The germline V gene has CDR1 SGHTA and CDR2 FQGTGA. CDR3 length: 13 residues. The CDR3 loop is CASSFGAVGEQFF. DNA of the CDR3: TGTGCCAGCAGCTTCGGGGCCGTAGGTGAGCAGTTCTTC.